The 20 T cell receptor beta chains in this list originate from one sample, sequenced in a study of blood T cell repertoires in COVID-19. Generated by immunoSEQ multiplex PCR, the TCRdb table keeps only in-frame clones and is missing some. Of about 200,000 clones listed, just under 90% were seen once; the top ten hold over 0.95%. Sequencing was performed on PBMCs or T cells enriched from blood (not recorded which). All receptors derive from a man between 25 and 39 years old who had recovered from COVID-19.

This rearrangement joins TRBV19 to TRBJ2-7, with D possibly being TRBD1 (5 bases). Trimming took 4 bases from V and 7 from J, leaving 17 bases between them. Germline loops: CDR1 LNHDA, CDR2 SQIVND (reference sequence). This CDR3 spans 14 amino acids. The chain's CDR3 is CASSNSRAWQEQYF. The CDR3 bases are TGTGCCAGTAGTAATTCCAGGGCATGGCAGGAGCAGTACTTC.

The chain couples TRBV28 to TRBJ1-2; D unresolved. The V gene's germline CDR1 is MDHEN and CDR2 SYDVKM. Deletions cut 6 bases from V and 3 bases from J, with 17 bases between. This CDR3 is built from 15 residues. The CDR3 sequence is CASSQREVHYYGYTF. As DNA, the CDR3 is TGTGCCAGCAGCCAGAGAGAGGTTCACTACTATGGCTACACCTTC.

The V gene is TRBV9, the J gene TRBJ2-5; 9 bases agree with TRBD2. J was trimmed by 4 bases and V by 1 base; bases with no gene match: 5. From germline, CDR1 is SGDLS and CDR2 YYNGEE. The CDR3 is 15 residues long. CDR3 DNA sequence: TGTGCCAGCAGCGTATCTAGCGGGGCCATAGAGACCCAGTACTTC. This translates into CASSVSSGAIETQYF.

This chain joins TRBV7-2 and TRBJ1-4; D unresolved. CDR1 and CDR2 from the germline V gene are SGHTA and FQGNSA. The V and J ends lost 5 bases and 2 bases respectively, with 9 bases between them. The CDR3 sequence is 14 residues long. The CDR3 loop is CASSEGVTNEKLFF. DNA for the CDR3: TGTGCCAGCAGCGAGGGTGTGACTAATGAAAAACTGTTTTTT.

The rearrangement links TRBV28 to TRBJ2-1; 9 bases are shared with TRBD1. Trimming removed 4 bases from V and 8 bases from J; junction bases left unmatched: 6. Germline CDR1 is MDHEN and CDR2 is SYDVKM. The CDR3 length is 14 residues. The CDR3 loop is CASSSGTGSYEQFF. CDR3 sequence (DNA): TGTGCCAGCAGTTCCGGGACAGGGTCGTATGAGCAGTTCTTC.

The chain employs TRBV11-2 and TRBJ1-4; D call uncertain. V lost 5 bases and J lost 0, with 10 bases in between. There are 15 residues in the CDR3. Germline lookup yields CDR1 SGHAT and CDR2 FQNNGV. The CDR3 DNA follows: TGTGCCAGCAGCCCGACTCTTGCAACTAATGAAAAACTGTTTTTT. Protein product: CASSPTLATNEKLFF.

This clone was seen only a few times. The chain links TRBV10-2 to TRBJ1-2; D is unclear. Trimming stripped 2 bases from V and 8 bases from J, with 12 bases between. Germline V lookup: CDR1 WSHSY, CDR2 SAAADI. The CDR3 has 13 amino acids. The CDR3 reads CASSEVAGSGYTF. CDR3 sequence (DNA): TGCGCCAGCAGTGAGGTCGCGGGGAGCGGCTACACCTTC.

The chain carries TRBV7-9 and TRBJ1-4, with TRBD1 matching over 7 bases. Germline V lookup: CDR1 SEHNR, CDR2 FQNEAQ (reference sequence). The CDR3 consists of 15 residues. J was trimmed by 8 bases and V by 7 bases; bases with no gene match: 13. CDR3 in DNA: TGTGCCAGCACCAACTCCGGGACAGATAAAGAAAAACTGTTTTTT. Translating it yields CASTNSGTDKEKLFF. The full variable domain, its missing parts supplied by reference TRBV7-9 and TRBJ1-4, is DTGVSQNPRHKITKRGQNVTFRCDPISEHNRLYWYRQTLGQGPEFLTYFQNEAQLEKSRLLSDRFSAERPKGSFSTLEIQRTEQGDSAMYLCASTNSGTDKEKLFFGSGTQLSVL.

The rearrangement uses TRBV3-1 (or the pseudogene TRBV3-2) and TRBJ2-5, with D perhaps TRBD2 (7 bases). V gave up 4 bases and J gave up 7 bases, with 19 bases separating them. The CDR3 totals 15 residues. Looked up from germline, CDR1 is LGHDT and CDR2 is YNNKEL (reference sequence). CDR3 sequence (DNA): TGTGCCAGCAGCCCGGCGGGGGCGGGTGGGGGGACCCAGTACTTC. This codes for CASSPAGAGGGTQYF.

The CDR3 loop reads CASRQADYGYTF. The CDR3 DNA reads TGTGCCAGCAGACAGGCGGACTATGGCTACACCTTC. The chain joins TRBV6-6 to TRBJ1-2, with TRBD1 as a possible D gene (5 bases). Per the germline V gene, CDR1 is MNHNY and CDR2 is SVGAGI (reference sequence). Trimming removed 6 bases at V and 3 bases at J, with 8 bases between. The CDR3 length is 12 residues.

The chain is built from TRBV11-2 and TRBJ2-7, with D possibly TRBD2 on 6 matching bases. The CDR3 has 11 amino acids. Trimming removed 1 base from V and 12 bases from J, with 10 bases in between. From germline, CDR1 is SGHAT and CDR2 FQNNGV. DNA of the CDR3: TGTGCCAGCAGCTTAGGTGCGGGAACGTACTTC. This sequence encodes CASSLGAGTYF.

V is TRBV28 and J is TRBJ1-4, with 7 bases fitting TRBD1. CDR1 MDHEN and CDR2 SYDVKM come from the germline V gene. This CDR3 has 14 amino acids. V lost 6 bases and J lost 8; bases outside the gene matches: 9. The CDR3 region has the DNA TGTGCCAGCAGCCGTACAGGGGTGGCGGAAAAACTGTTTTTT. It encodes CASSRTGVAEKLFF.

The chain is built from TRBV28 and TRBJ1-1; 10 nucleotides agree with TRBD1. There are 18 residues in the CDR3. Losses at the gene ends were 4 bases for V and 1 base for J; bases not matched to a gene: 12. The germline V gene has CDR1 MDHEN and CDR2 SYDVKM. CDR3 residues: CASSSIYRDRGANTEAFF. CDR3 DNA sequence: TGTGCCAGCAGTTCGATATATCGGGACAGGGGCGCGAACACTGAAGCTTTCTTT.

The chain couples TRBV6-5 to TRBJ1-4; no clear D. Germline V lookup: CDR1 MNHEY, CDR2 SVGAGI. The CDR3 runs to 16 residues. V lost 0 bases and J 0 bases, leaving 8 bases between the germline ends. Written as DNA, the CDR3 is TGTGCCAGCAGTTACTCCCTACCTGCAACTAATGAAAAACTGTTTTTT. It is translated as CASSYSLPATNEKLFF.

This clone has only one observation. The chain carries TRBV7-9 and TRBJ1-4; D is unresolved. V lost 1 base and J lost 3, with 9 bases in between. Germline values: CDR1 SEHNR, CDR2 FQNEAQ (reference sequence). The CDR3 is made up of 15 amino acids. The chain's CDR3 is CASSLVLGPNEKLFF. The CDR3 bases are TGTGCCAGCAGCTTAGTTCTGGGCCCTAATGAAAAACTGTTTTTT. Full variable domain (rest looked up from reference TRBV7-9 and TRBJ1-4): DTGVSQNPRHKITKRGQNVTFRCDPISEHNRLYWYRQTLGQGPEFLTYFQNEAQLEKSRLLSDRFSAERPKGSFSTLEIQRTEQGDSAMYLCASSLVLGPNEKLFFGSGTQLSVL.

A remark on this clone: The same CDR3 is also encoded by other DNA sequences in this sample. The chain employs TRBV7-2 and TRBJ2-7; 12 bases map to TRBD2. V lost 3 bases and J lost 0; bases outside the gene matches: 0. The CDR3 spans 15 residues. Germline CDR1 and CDR2: SGHTA and FQGNSA. The CDR3 DNA is TGTGCCAGCAGCTTGACTAGCGGGAGCTCCTACGAGCAGTACTTC. This encodes CASSLTSGSSYEQYF.

This chain uses TRBV6-2 or TRBV6-3 with TRBJ2-5; 9 nucleotides agree with TRBD1. Losses at the gene ends were 0 bases for V and 2 bases for J; bases not matched to a gene: 13. The CDR3 length is 19 residues. The V gene's germline CDR1 is MNHEY and CDR2 SVGEGT. The CDR3 DNA reads as TGTGCCAGCAGTTACTCGATATTTGACAGGGGGGAAGAGCAAGAGACCCAGTACTTC. Translation: CASSYSIFDRGEEQETQYF.

The rearrangement joins TRBV9 to TRBJ2-6, with D unclear. Germline values: CDR1 SGDLS, CDR2 YYNGEE. Trimming cost V 0 bases and J 3 bases, with 13 bases left between them. The CDR3 length is 17 residues. CDR3 amino acids: CASSVGARVYGANVLTF. The CDR3 nucleotides are TGTGCCAGCAGCGTAGGAGCGCGAGTTTATGGGGCCAACGTCCTGACTTTC.

The CDR3 region has the DNA TGTGCCAGCAGCTTCGTGCTTCCAGCGGCTAAGTCCTACAATGAGCAGTTCTTC. This sequence encodes CASSFVLPAAKSYNEQFF. The genes are TRBV7-4 and TRBJ2-1, with D possibly matching TRBD2 (5 bases). The V and J ends lost 3 bases and 1 base respectively, with 19 bases between them. Germline V gene lookup returns CDR1 SGHVT and CDR2 SQSDAQ. The CDR3 is 18 amino acids.

CDR3 in amino acids: CASSRPQIPSTFYGYTF. CDR3 sequence (DNA): TGTGCCAGTAGCCGTCCACAGATTCCTTCCACCTTCTATGGCTACACCTTC. The chain joins TRBV19 to TRBJ1-2, with D unclear. V lost 6 bases and J lost 4, with 24 bases in between. Germline values: CDR1 LNHDA, CDR2 SQIVND (reference sequence). The CDR3 sequence is 17 residues long.